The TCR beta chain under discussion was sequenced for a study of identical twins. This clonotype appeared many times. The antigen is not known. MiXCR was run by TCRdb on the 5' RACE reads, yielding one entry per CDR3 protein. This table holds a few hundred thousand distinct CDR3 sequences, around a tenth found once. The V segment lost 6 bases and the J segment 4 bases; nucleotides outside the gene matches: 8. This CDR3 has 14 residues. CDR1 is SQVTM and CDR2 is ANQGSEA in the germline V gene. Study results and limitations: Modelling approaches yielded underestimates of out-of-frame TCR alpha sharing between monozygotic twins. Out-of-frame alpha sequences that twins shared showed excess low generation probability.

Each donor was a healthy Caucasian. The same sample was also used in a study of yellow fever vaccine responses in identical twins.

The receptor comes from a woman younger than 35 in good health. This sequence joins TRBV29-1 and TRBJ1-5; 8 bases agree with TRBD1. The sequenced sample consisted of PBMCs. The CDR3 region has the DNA TGCAGCGTGGCACAGGGGGGAAATAATCAGCCCCAGCATTTT. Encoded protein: CSVAQGGNNQPQHF.